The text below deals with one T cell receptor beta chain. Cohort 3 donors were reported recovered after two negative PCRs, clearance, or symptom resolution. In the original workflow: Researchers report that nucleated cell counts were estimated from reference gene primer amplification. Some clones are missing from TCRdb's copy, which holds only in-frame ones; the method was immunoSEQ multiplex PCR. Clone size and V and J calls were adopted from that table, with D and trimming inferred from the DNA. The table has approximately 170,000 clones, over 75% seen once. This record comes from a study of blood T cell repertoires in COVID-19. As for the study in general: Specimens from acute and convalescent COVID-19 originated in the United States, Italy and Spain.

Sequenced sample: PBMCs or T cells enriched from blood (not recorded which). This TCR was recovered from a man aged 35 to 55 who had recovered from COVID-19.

The CDR3 bases are TGTGCCTGGAGTGTACTCAGGGACACCGGGGAGCTGTTTTTT. As protein: CAWSVLRDTGELFF. The chain employs TRBV30 and TRBJ2-2; tentatively, D is TRBD1 (5 bases). The CDR3 extends over 14 amino acids. The germline V and J ends were trimmed by 0 bases and 3 bases, with 8 bases remaining between them. In germline, CDR1 is GTSNPN, CDR2 SVGIG (reference sequence).